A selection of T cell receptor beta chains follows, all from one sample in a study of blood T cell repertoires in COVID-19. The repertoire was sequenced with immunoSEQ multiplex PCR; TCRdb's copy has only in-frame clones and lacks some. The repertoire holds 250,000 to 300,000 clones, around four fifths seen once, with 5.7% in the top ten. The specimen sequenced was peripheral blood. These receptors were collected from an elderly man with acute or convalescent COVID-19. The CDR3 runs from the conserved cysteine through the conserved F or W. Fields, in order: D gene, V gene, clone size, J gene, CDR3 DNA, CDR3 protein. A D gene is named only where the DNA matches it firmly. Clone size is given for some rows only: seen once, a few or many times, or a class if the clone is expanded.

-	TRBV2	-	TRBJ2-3	TGTGCCAGCAGTGAAGCGCGACTAGACACAGATACGCAGTATTTT	CASSEARLDTDTQYF
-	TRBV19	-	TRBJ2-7	TGTGCCAGTAGTATAGATAGTTCCCAGCACACCTCTTGGAGGGAGCAGTACTTC	CASSIDSSQHTSWREQYF
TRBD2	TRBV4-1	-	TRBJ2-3	TGCGCCAGCAGTAGCGGGAGGAGGCGTACGCAGTATTTT	CASSSGRRRTQYF
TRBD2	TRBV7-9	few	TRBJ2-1	TGTGCCAGCAGCTTAGCGGGCGGGAGGGGGTTTTACAATGAGCAGTTCTTC	CASSLAGGRGFYNEQFF
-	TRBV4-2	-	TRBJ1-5	TGTGCCAGCAGCCAAGAGTGGACAGCCAGCAATCAGCCCCAGCATTTT	CASSQEWTASNQPQHF
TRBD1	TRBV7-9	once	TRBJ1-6	TGTGCCAGCAGCTCTTCAGGGGGAATGGGTTCACCCCTCCACTTT	CASSSSGGMGSPLHF
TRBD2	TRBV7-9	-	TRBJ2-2	TGTGCCAGCAGCTTAGCGGGAGGGCGAACCGGGGAGCTGTTTTTT	CASSLAGGRTGELFF
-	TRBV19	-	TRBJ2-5	TGTGCCAGTAGTATATCGGACACCCCCCAAGAGACCCAGTACTTC	CASSISDTPQETQYF
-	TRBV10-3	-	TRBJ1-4	TGTGCCATCAGTGATCGGGGAGGTGAAAAACTGTTTTTT	CAISDRGGEKLFF
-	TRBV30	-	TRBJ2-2	TGTGCCTGGAGGGAGGGGCAGGTGAACACCGGGGAGCTGTTTTTT	CAWREGQVNTGELFF
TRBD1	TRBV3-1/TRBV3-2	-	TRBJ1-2	TGTGCCAGCAGCCCGTGGGACAGGGACAACTATGGCTACACCTTC	CASSPWDRDNYGYTF
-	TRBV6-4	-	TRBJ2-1	TGTGCCAGCAGTAAAGATTATATAGGGTCAGGGTACAATGAGCAGTTCTTC	CASSKDYIGSGYNEQFF
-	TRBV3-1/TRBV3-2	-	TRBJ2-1	TGTGCCAGCAGCCAAGGACTAAACAATGAGCAGTTCTTC	CASSQGLNNEQFF
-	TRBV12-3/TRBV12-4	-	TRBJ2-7	TGTGCCAGCAGTTTCGTCTACGAGCAGTACTTC	CASSFVYEQYF
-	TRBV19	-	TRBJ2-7	TGTGCCAGTAGTATCACCGACTACTCCTACGAGCAGTACTTC	CASSITDYSYEQYF
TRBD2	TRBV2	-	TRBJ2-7	TGTGCCAGCAGTGTGGGACTAGCGGGTACCTACGAGCAGTACTTC	CASSVGLAGTYEQYF
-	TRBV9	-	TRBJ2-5	TGTGCCAGCAGCGTAGCGGGAGAGACCCAGTACTTC	CASSVAGETQYF
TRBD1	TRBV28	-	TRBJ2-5	TGTGCCAGCAGTTTGGCTGGACAGGGGCGTTCAGAGACCCAGTACTTC	CASSLAGQGRSETQYF
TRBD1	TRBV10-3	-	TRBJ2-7	TGTGCCATCAGTGAGTCGGGACAGGGACACCGCTACGAGCAGTACTTC	CAISESGQGHRYEQYF
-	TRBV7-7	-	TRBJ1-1	TGTGCTAGCAGCATCGGGAGGGACACTGAAGCTTTCTTT	CASSIGRDTEAFF